This T cell receptor beta chain was sequenced during a study of shared clonotypes between healthy human individuals. This clone was found once. The method was immunoSEQ multiplex PCR; TCRdb's version includes in-frame clones alone and lacks a portion of them. The repertoire includes a few million clones, approximately 96% of them detected once, and 0.1% to 0.15% sits in the top ten. The CDR3 sequence is 16 residues long. The junction had 4 bases not matched to a gene; V was cut back by 2 bases and J by 2 bases. The germline V gene encodes CDR1 SGHTA and CDR2 FQGNSA. The V gene is TRBV7-2, the J gene TRBJ1-4, with 8 positions matching TRBD1. The sample taken for sequencing was naive CD4+ T cells sorted from blood. Subset specified: CD45RA+ positively selected. This TCR came from a man between 18 and 29 years old in good health. CDR3 protein: CASSLFQGATNEKLFF. The CDR3 DNA is TGTGCCAGCAGCTTATTCCAGGGGGCGACTAATGAAAAACTGTTTTTT.